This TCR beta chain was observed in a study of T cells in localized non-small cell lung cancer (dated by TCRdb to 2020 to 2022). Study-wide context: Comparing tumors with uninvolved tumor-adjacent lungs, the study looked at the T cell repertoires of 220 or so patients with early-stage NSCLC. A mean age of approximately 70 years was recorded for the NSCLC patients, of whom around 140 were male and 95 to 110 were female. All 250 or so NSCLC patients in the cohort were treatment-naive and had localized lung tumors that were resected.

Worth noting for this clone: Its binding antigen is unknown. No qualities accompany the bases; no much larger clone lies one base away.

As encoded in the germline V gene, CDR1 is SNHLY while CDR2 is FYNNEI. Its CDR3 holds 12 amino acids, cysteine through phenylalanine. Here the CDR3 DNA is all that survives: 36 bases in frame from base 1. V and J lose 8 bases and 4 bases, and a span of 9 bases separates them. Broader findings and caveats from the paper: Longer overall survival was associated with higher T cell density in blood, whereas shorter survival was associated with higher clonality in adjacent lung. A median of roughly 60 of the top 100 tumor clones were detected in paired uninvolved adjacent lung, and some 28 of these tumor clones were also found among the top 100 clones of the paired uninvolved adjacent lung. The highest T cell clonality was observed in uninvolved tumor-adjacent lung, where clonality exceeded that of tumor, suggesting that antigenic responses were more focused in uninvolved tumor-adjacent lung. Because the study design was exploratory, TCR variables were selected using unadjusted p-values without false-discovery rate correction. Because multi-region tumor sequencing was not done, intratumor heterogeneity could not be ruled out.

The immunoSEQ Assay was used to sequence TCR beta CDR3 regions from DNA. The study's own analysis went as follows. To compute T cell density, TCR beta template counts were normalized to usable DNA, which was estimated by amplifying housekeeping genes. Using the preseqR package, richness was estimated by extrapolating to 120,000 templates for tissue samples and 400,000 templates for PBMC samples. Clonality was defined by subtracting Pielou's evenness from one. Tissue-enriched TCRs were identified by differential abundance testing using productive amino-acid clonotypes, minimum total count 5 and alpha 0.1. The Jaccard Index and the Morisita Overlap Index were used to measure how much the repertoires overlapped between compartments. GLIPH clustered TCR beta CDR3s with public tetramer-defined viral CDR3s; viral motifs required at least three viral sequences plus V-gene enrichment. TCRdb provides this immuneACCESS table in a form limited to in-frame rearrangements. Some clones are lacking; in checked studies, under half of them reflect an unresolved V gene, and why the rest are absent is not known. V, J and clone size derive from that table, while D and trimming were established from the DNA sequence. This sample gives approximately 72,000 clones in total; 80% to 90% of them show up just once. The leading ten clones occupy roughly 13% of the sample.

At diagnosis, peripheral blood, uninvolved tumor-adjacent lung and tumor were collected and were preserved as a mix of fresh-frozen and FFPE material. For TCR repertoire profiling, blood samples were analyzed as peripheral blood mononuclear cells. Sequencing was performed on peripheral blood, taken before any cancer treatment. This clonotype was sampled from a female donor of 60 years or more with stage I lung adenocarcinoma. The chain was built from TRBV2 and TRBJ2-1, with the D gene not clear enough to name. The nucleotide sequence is TGTGCCAGCGAGGCGGATTACAATGAGCAGTTCTTC. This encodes CASEADYNEQFF.